Listed below are T cell receptor beta chains from one sample, sequenced in a study of T cell changes during pregnancy in multiple sclerosis. Sequencing was performed with immunoSEQ multiplex PCR; in TCRdb, only in-frame clones are kept and a portion is missing. The data show around 72,000 clones, more than 80% seen once. The sample consisted of peripheral blood, taken in the second trimester of pregnancy. These receptors all come from a female donor in good health, enrolled as a control in a pregnancy study. Both conserved end residues are part of each CDR3. A D gene is named only where the DNA matches it firmly. The size entry is marked missing in some rows and otherwise reads once, few, many or a size class.

CDR3 length	D gene	V gene	J gene	clone size	CDR3 DNA	CDR3 protein
15	TRBD1	TRBV10-3	TRBJ1-1	.	TGTGCCATCAGTGAGGCGACAGGGACAATCACTGAAGCTTTCTTT	CAISEATGTITEAFF
16	TRBD2	TRBV5-6	TRBJ2-1	.	TGTGCCAGCAGTTCCCGACGACTAGCGGGGTACAATGAGCAGTTCTTC	CASSSRRLAGYNEQFF
14	.	TRBV5-1	TRBJ1-1	.	TGCGCCAGCAGCTTGACGGCAGGGAAGGCTGAAGCTTTCTTT	CASSLTAGKAEAFF
16	.	TRBV7-8	TRBJ1-5	.	TGTGCCTCAAGACTGGACGGGGGTGTAGTTGGTCAGCCCCAGCATTTT	CASRLDGGVVGQPQHF
17	TRBD1	TRBV18	TRBJ1-5	once	TGTGCCAGCTCACCTAGAAGCGGACAGGGGGGCAATCAGCCCCAGCATTTT	CASSPRSGQGGNQPQHF
15	.	TRBV19	TRBJ1-5	.	TGTGCCAGTAGTATCCGGGATGGTGGCAATCAGCCCCAGCATTTT	CASSIRDGGNQPQHF
18	.	TRBV4-3	TRBJ1-3	.	TGCGCCAGCAGCCAAGATTACGCCCTAGTGCAGTCTGGAAACACCATATATTTT	CASSQDYALVQSGNTIYF
14	.	TRBV9	TRBJ2-6	.	TGTGCCAGCAGCGCAGTGGCCGGGGCCAACGTCCTGACTTTC	CASSAVAGANVLTF
16	TRBD1	TRBV28	TRBJ1-5	.	TGTGCCAGCAGTTTACCCGGACAGGCGAATAATCAGCCCCAGCATTTT	CASSLPGQANNQPQHF
14	.	TRBV7-9	TRBJ2-7	.	TGTGCCAGCAGCTTAGACACGAGAGGCTACGAGCAGTACTTC	CASSLDTRGYEQYF
12	.	TRBV19	TRBJ1-2	once	TGTGCCAGTAAAAGATCCGAGGGAGGCTACACCTTC	CASKRSEGGYTF
15	TRBD1	TRBV6-1	TRBJ1-2	.	TGTGCCAGCAGTGAGCGGGGACAGGGACTCGCCGGCTACACCTTC	CASSERGQGLAGYTF
13	.	TRBV30	TRBJ1-5	.	TGTGCCTGGAATCAGGGGTTTAATCAGCCCCAGCATTTT	CAWNQGFNQPQHF
15	.	TRBV19	TRBJ2-5	once	TGTGCCAGTAGGGACGGACGGGCGTTCCAGGGGACCCAGTACTTC	CASRDGRAFQGTQYF
14	TRBD1	TRBV5-4	TRBJ1-6	.	TGTGCCAGCAGGGAGGGACAGGGGGGCTCACCCCTCCACTTT	CASREGQGGSPLHF
19	.	TRBV27	TRBJ1-2	once	TGTGCCAGCAGTCATATCCCTATTGGAGGGCAGCATCGTGACTATGGCTACACCTTC	CASSHIPIGGQHRDYGYTF
14	.	TRBV4-3	TRBJ1-3	.	TGCGCCAGCAGCCAAGTCGGACGAGCGGACACCATATATTTT	CASSQVGRADTIYF
17	.	TRBV28	TRBJ2-6	.	TGTGCCAGCAGTTTATCCCGACGGGGCTCTGGGGCCAACGTCCTGACTTTC	CASSLSRRGSGANVLTF
11	.	TRBV2	TRBJ1-1	few	TGTGCCAGCAGCTTTCACACTGAAGCTTTCTTT	CASSFHTEAFF
13	.	TRBV5-1	TRBJ2-7	.	TGCGCCAGCAGCCACGGAGACTCCTACGAGCAGTACTTC	CASSHGDSYEQYF
12	.	TRBV5-6	TRBJ2-7	once	TGTGCCAGCAGCAGCCAATGGTACGAGCAGTACTTC	CASSSQWYEQYF
14	.	TRBV6-1	TRBJ1-2	.	TGTGCCAGCAGTGAAGGTCGAGGGCCCTATGGCTACACCTTC	CASSEGRGPYGYTF
17	TRBD1	TRBV18	TRBJ2-2	.	TGTGCCAGCTCACGTTTTTCGACAGGGACGAACACCGGGGAGCTGTTTTTT	CASSRFSTGTNTGELFF
13	.	TRBV6-5	TRBJ2-7	.	TGTGCCAGCAGTCCTACACCCAGGGACTCGCAGTACTTC	CASSPTPRDSQYF
13	.	TRBV5-5	TRBJ1-1	few	TGTGCCAGCAGCTTGGACAGGTTCACTGAAGCTTTCTTT	CASSLDRFTEAFF
10	.	TRBV6-1	TRBJ2-1	.	TGTGCCAGCAGGTACAGTGAGCAGTTCTTC	CASRYSEQFF
15	TRBD2	TRBV7-3	TRBJ2-1	.	TGTGCCAGCAGCTTGCCGGGACTAGCGTCCCATGAGCAGTTCTTC	CASSLPGLASHEQFF
14	.	TRBV5-1	TRBJ2-1	.	TGCGCCAGCAGCTTGCGCCCCCGGGGTAATGAGCAGTTCTTC	CASSLRPRGNEQFF